The T cell receptor beta chain under discussion was sequenced for a study of CD8 T cells in Susac syndrome. General study findings and limits: Peak Susac CD8+ clonal expansion was seen in TEMRA cells and active patients.

Random-hexamer reverse transcription was applied to about 0.45 to 1 ug RNA. TCRdb re-called the immunoSEQ multiplex PCR reads with MiXCR, one entry per CDR3 protein. The table has about 76,000 distinct CDR3 sequences, roughly 92% seen once; the top ten hold 0.4% to 0.55%. About this clonotype: Its antigen is currently unknown.

Looked up from germline, CDR1 is SGHAT and CDR2 is FQNNGV. V was clipped by 5 bases and J by 0 bases; unmatched bases: 13. The CDR3 consists of 19 residues. The sequenced material came from CD8+ T cells from PBMCs. V is TRBV11-2 and J is TRBJ1-6, with 7 bases identical to TRBD1. This TCR was recovered from a human donor with Susac syndrome. The CDR3 DNA reads TGTGCCAGCAGCCCCGGGACAGCCCGCTTCAGCTCCTATAATTCACCCCTCCACTTT. Translated, it gives CASSPGTARFSSYNSPLHF.